This T cell receptor (gamma chain) appears in the sequencing data of a study of Vδ1+ human thymocytes (dated by TCRdb to the late 2010s). For the study in its entirety: mRNA-level TRG and TRD CDR3 repertoires of highly purified Vdelta1+ thymocytes from young children were characterised as a data resource. Earlier work had validated the multiplex-based CDR3 amplicon strategy against 5'RACE-based methods for generating CDR3 amplicons.

The germline V gene specifies EGSTGY as CDR1 and YDSYTSSV as CDR2. Germline trimming amounts to 6 bases on V and 6 bases on J, with 4 as the count of junction bases outside the gene matches. From cysteine to phenylalanine, the CDR3 is 12 amino acids long. Only the CDR3 DNA stays, 36 bases, in frame from base 1. RNA extraction was performed with the RNeasy mini kit, and reverse transcription was done with Superscript III. To generate the CDR3 amplicons, a multiplex PCR was run using pooled V-gene forward primers together with a constant-region reverse primer that carried Illumina adaptor overhangs. Amplicons were gel-purified, then indexed with Nextera index primers over approximately 8 extra PCR cycles and purified with AMPure XP beads. Libraries were sequenced on an Illumina MiSeq with paired-end 250 bp reads, dual indexing and about 20% PhiX spike-in. As for the authors' bioinformatics: FastQC was used to check read quality, and ea-utils fastq-join was used to merge TRG read pairs. Annotation of sequences was performed with IMGT/HighV-QUEST, only productive sequences with unambiguous V-gene assignment were retained, and clonotypes were defined by identical CDR3 sequence. VDJtools 1.1.1, tcR 2.2.3, Treemap and vegan Shannon diversity in R 3.4.4 were used for downstream analysis. Public reads were reanalyzed in TCRdb with CATT, and rows carrying the same DNA were merged afterwards. The V and J calls and clone size come from TCRdb's table, not from the authors' own analysis. This sample gives roughly 24,000 gamma-chain clones in total; approximately 15% of them show up just once. Roughly 2% of the sample is held by the ten biggest clonotypes.

What the research found in general, with its limitations: In contrast to oligoclonal peripheral blood repertoires, thymic TRG and TRD repertoires appeared to be highly polyclonal with Gaussian CDR3 length distributions. Because no clustering by age or sex was seen, donors were not stratified by age or sex in the analyses. Even though sort purity was high, roughly 20% of thymic TRD sequences were Vdelta2 (and few were Vdelta3), which was not the case for the peripheral blood Vdelta1+ controls. Numerous TRG clonotypes were shared among donors (up to about 7x10^3), while TRD repertoires were essentially private (a maximum of about 100 shared). Because unexpected Vdelta2 sequences could lead to misinterpretation of bulk repertoire data, the authors recommended using highly purified populations and validating at the single-cell level.

Thymic samples were depleted of alphabeta T cells, then CD3+ TCRVdelta1+ TCRVdelta2- thymocytes were FACS-sorted. A purity of about 98% to 99.6% was achieved for sorted Vdelta1+ thymocytes. The thymic specimens were obtained from several paediatric patients, aged roughly 5 days to 15 months, who were having corrective cardiac surgery. Thymic tissue was dispersed and mononuclear cells isolated on a Histopaque-1077 density gradient. Staining used anti-TCRVdelta1 clone TS8.2, anti-TCRVdelta2 clone B6, anti-CD3 clone HIT3a and anti-TCRalphabeta clone IP26 antibodies. This clone appeared a few times. Its antigen specificity is not known. No base qualities exist here, and no much larger clone lies one base off it.

The origin of this receptor is a child younger than two who had congenital heart surgery. The sequenced sample consisted of Vdelta1+ gamma-delta thymocytes from the thymus. In the paper's terms, the cell subset or site label means: FACS-sorted CD3+ TCRalphabeta- TCRVdelta1+ TCRVdelta2- thymocytes. The chain employs TRGV4 and TRGJP2. The sequenced DNA: TGTGCCACCTGGTATCGTGATTGGATCAAGACGTTT. The resulting protein is CATWYRDWIKTF.